The present entry profiles one T cell receptor (beta chain) with its context. The antigen remains unidentified. The data were taken from a study of cytomegalovirus exposure and HLA in healthy donors. Study-level results: With DRB1 most and HLA-C fewest, TCR association rates differed between HLA loci in a later analysis. The study assumed roughly uniform donor sequencing depth for presence/absence analyses. Sequencing likely caused a cluster of highly shared sequence variants. A missense DCLRE1C variant was associated with V- and J-gene trimming of TCR beta chains in a later analysis, and an independent cohort replicated the association.

This CDR3 has 15 amino acids. Trimming stripped 2 bases from V and 0 bases from J, with 11 bases between. Germline CDR1 SGHNT, CDR2 YYREEE (reference sequence). In the PCR, 60 Vbeta and 13 Jbeta primers were used. Profiling relied on immunoSEQ multiplex PCR, and the TCRdb table lists in-frame clones only, not all of them. The sample lists approximately 170,000 clones; roughly 72% were seen once. The receptor's source is a man aged 35 to 55 in good health and CMV-seronegative. The chain links TRBV5-4 to TRBJ1-1, with D possibly being TRBD1 (6 bases). Sequencing was done on a sample of PBMCs. The CDR3 nucleotides are TGTGCCAGCAGCTTTGGACAGTCCGTGAACACTGAAGCTTTCTTT. Its protein product is CASSFGQSVNTEAFF.